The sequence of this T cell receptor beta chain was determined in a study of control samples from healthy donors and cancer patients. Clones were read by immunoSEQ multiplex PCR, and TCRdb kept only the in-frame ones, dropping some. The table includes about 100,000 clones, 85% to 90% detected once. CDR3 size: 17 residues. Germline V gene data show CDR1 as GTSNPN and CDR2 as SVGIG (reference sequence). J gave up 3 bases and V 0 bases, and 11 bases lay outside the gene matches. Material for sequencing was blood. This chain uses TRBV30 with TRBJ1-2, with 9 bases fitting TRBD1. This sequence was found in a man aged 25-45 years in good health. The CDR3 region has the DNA TGTGCCTGGAGTGTACGGCGAACAGGGGGCGCCGACTATGGCTACACCTTC. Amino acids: CAWSVRRTGGADYGYTF. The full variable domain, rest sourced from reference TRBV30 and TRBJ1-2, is SQTIHQWPATLVQPVGSPLSLECTVEGTSNPNLYWYRQAAGRGLQLLFYSVGIGQISSEVPQNLSASRPQDRQFILSSKKLLLSDSGFYLCAWSVRRTGGADYGYTFGSGTRLTVV.